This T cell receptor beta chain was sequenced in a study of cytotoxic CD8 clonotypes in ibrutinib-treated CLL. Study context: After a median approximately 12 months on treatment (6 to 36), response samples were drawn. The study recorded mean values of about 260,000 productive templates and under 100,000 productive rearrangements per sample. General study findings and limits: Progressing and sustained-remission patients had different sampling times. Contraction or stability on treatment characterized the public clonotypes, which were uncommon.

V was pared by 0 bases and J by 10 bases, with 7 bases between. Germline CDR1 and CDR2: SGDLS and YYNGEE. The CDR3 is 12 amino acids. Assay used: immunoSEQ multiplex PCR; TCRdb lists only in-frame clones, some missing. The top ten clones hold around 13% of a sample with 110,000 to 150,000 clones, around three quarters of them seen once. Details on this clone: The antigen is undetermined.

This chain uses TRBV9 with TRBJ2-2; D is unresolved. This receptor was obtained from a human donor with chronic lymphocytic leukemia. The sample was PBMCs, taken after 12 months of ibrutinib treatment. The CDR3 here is CASSVEGAELFF. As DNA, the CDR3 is TGTGCCAGCAGCGTAGAGGGCGCGGAGCTGTTTTTT. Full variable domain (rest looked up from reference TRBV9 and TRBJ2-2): DSGVTQTPKHLITATGQRVTLRCSPRSGDLSVYWYQQSLDQGLQFLIQYYNGEERAKGNILERFSAQQFPDLHSELNLSSLELGDSALYFCASSVEGAELFFGEGSRLTVL.